This T cell receptor beta chain was found in a study of cytomegalovirus exposure and HLA in healthy donors. The CDR3 contains 15 residues. From germline, CDR1 is SGHTA and CDR2 FQGNSA. Germline trimming cut 3 bases from V and 3 bases from J; bases unmatched to any gene: 5. Researchers ran the PCR with 60 Vbeta and 13 Jbeta primers. Profiling relied on immunoSEQ multiplex PCR, and the TCRdb table lists in-frame clones only, not all of them. The repertoire includes more than 95,000 clones, 75% to 90% of them detected once, and over 15% sits in the top ten. The chain joins TRBV7-2 to TRBJ2-3; TRBD2 matches 8 bases. The origin of this receptor is a man between 18 and 35 years old in good health and CMV-seropositive. What was sequenced was PBMCs. CDR3 nucleotide sequence: TGTGCCAGCAGCTTTTTAGCGGGGTGGACAGATACGCAGTATTTT. It specifies CASSFLAGWTDTQYF.